Sequencing of this T cell receptor beta chain was carried out in a study of blood T cell repertoires in COVID-19. In the study overall: COVID-19 samples from acute and convalescent phases originated in the United States, Italy and Spain. Nucleic acid was either cDNA or gDNA, and it came from T cells, B-cell-depleted T cells, or PBMCs.

V trimming: 3 bases; J trimming: 1 base; junction bases outside the gene matches: 8. Germline CDR1 is KGHSH and CDR2 is LQKENI. The CDR3 covers 17 residues. Source study methods: Cell counts per sample came from amplifying reference gene primers. Sequencing was performed with immunoSEQ multiplex PCR; in TCRdb, only in-frame clones are kept and a portion is missing. That table furnishes V, J and clone size, whereas the DNA furnished D and trimming. The sample includes 35,000 to 45,000 clones, about 85% seen only once; the top ten take about 4.1%. V and J are TRBV18 and TRBJ2-5, with 10 nucleotides matching TRBD1. The sample comprised peripheral blood. The clonotype was recovered from a man between 60 and 70 years old with acute or convalescent COVID-19. The CDR3 here is CASSPGTGAGGQETQYF. CDR3 nucleotide sequence: TGTGCCAGCTCACCTGGGACAGGGGCTGGAGGCCAAGAGACCCAGTACTTC.